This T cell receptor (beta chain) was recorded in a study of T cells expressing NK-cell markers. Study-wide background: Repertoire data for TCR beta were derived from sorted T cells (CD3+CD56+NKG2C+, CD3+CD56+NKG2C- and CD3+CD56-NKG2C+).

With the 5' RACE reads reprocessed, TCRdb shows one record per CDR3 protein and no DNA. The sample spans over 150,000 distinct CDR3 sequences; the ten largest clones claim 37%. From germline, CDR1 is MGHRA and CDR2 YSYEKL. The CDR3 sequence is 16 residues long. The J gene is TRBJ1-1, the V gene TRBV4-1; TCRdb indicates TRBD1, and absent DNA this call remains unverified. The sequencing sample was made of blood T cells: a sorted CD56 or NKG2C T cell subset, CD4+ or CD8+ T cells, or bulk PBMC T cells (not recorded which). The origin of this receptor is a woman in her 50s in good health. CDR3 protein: CASSPTGGYLNTEAFF.